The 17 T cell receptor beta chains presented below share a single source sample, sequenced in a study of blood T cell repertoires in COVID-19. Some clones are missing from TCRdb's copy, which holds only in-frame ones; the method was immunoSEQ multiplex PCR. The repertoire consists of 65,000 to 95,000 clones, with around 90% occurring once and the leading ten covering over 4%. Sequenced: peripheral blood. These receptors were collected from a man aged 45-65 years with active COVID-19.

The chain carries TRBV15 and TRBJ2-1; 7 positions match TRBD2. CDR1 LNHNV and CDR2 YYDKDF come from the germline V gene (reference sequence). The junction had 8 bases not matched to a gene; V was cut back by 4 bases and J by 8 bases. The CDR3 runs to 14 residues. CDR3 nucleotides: TGTGCCACCAGCACCGCTAGCGGAGGGCATGAGCAGTTCTTC. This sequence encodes CATSTASGGHEQFF.

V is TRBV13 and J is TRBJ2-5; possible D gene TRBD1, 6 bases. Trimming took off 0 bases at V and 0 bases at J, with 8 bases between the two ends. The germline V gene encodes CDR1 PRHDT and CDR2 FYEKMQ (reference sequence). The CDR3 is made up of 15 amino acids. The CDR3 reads CASSLGQGYQETQYF. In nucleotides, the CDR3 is TGTGCCAGCAGCTTAGGGCAGGGGTACCAAGAGACCCAGTACTTC.

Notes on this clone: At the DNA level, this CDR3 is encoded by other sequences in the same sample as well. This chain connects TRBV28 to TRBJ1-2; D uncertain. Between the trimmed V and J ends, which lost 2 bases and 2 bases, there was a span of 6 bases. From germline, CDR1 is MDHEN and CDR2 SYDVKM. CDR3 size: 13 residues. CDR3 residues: CASSLGQNYGYTF. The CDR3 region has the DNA TGTGCCAGCAGTTTAGGTCAGAACTATGGCTACACCTTC.

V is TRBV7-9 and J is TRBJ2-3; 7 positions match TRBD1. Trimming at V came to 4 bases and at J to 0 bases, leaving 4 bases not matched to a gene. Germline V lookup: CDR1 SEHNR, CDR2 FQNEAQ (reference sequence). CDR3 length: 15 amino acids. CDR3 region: CASSSGDSSTDTQYF. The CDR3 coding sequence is TGTGCCAGCAGCTCCGGGGACAGCAGCACAGATACGCAGTATTTT.

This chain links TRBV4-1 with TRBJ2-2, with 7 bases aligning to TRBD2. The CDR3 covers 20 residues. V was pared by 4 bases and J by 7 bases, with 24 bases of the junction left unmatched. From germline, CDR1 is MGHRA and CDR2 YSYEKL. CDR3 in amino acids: CASSLPGLRFLSLSDGELFF. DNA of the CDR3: TGCGCCAGCAGCCTCCCGGGACTAAGGTTTTTGAGTTTGTCCGACGGGGAGCTGTTTTTT.

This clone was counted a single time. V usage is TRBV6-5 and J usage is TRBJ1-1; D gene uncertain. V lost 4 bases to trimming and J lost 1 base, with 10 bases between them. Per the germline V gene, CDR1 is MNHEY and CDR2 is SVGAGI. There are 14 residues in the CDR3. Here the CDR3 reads CASSFTARNTEAFF. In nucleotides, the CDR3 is TGTGCCAGCAGTTTTACAGCAAGGAACACTGAAGCTTTCTTT.

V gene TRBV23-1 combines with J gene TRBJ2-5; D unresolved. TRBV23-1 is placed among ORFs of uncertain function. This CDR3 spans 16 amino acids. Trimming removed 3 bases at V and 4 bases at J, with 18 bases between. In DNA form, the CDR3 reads TGCGCCAGCAGTCACCCCCTTTTTGAGGTATTAGAGACCCAGTACTTC. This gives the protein CASSHPLFEVLETQYF.

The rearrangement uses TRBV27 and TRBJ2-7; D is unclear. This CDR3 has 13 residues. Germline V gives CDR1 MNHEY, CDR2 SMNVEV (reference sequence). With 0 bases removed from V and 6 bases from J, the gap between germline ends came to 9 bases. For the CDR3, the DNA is TGTGCCAGCAGTTTATCCCCCCAGCGCGAGCAGTACTTC. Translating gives CASSLSPQREQYF.

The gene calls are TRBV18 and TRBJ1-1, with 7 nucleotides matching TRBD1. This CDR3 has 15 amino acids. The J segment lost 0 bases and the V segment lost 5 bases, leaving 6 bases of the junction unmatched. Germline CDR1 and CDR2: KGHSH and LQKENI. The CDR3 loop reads CASSARQGMNTEAFF. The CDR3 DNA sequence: TGTGCCAGCTCAGCGAGACAGGGAATGAACACTGAAGCTTTCTTT.

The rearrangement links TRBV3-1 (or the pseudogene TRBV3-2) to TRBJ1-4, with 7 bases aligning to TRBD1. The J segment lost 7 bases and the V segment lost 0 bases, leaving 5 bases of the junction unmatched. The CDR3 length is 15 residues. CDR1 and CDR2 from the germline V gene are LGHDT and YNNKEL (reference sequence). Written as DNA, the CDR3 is TGTGCCAGCAGCCAAGACGACAGGGCTCGTGAAAAACTGTTTTTT. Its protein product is CASSQDDRAREKLFF.

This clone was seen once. The CDR3 sequence is CASSPDWGGKNIQYF. The CDR3 region has the DNA TGTGCCAGCAGCCCCGATTGGGGGGGCAAAAACATTCAGTACTTC. The chain has TRBV7-9 and TRBJ2-4; 7 bases agree with TRBD2. CDR3 length: 15 residues. From germline, CDR1 is SEHNR and CDR2 FQNEAQ (reference sequence). V trimming: 5 bases; J trimming: 3 bases; junction bases outside the gene matches: 7.

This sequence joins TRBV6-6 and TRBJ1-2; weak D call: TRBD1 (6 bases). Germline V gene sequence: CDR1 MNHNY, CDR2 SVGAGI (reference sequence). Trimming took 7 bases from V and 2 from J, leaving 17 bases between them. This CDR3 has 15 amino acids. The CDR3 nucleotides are TGTGCCAGCAACGCCCCACAGGGACCAAACTATGGCTACACCTTC. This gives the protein CASNAPQGPNYGYTF.

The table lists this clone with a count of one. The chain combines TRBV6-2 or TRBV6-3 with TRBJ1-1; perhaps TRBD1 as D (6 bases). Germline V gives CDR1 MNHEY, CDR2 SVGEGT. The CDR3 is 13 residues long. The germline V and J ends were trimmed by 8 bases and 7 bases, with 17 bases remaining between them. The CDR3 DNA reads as TGTGCCAGCGGCCACAGGGTCGCCGTTGAAGCTTTCTTT. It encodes CASGHRVAVEAFF.

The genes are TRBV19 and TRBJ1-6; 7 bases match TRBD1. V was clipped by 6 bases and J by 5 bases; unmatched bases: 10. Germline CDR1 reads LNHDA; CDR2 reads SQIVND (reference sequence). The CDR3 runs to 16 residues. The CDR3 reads CASSLLDRANNSPLHF. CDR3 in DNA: TGTGCCAGTAGCTTACTCGACAGGGCGAATAATTCACCCCTCCACTTT.

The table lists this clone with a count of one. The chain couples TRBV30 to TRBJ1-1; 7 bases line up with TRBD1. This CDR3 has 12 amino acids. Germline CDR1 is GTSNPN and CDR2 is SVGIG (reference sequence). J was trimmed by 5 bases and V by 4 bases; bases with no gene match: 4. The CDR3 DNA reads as TGTGCCTGGAAGAGGGGGCCGACTGAAGCTTTCTTT. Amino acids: CAWKRGPTEAFF.

The CDR3 region is CASNNRLAEETQYF. The CDR3 nucleotides read TGTGCCAGCAATAACCGACTAGCGGAAGAGACCCAGTACTTC. The chain carries TRBV28 and TRBJ2-5; 9 bases match TRBD2. The CDR3 covers 14 residues. V shed 7 bases, J shed 3 bases, and the junction held 6 bases outside the gene matches. Per germline, CDR1 MDHEN and CDR2 SYDVKM.

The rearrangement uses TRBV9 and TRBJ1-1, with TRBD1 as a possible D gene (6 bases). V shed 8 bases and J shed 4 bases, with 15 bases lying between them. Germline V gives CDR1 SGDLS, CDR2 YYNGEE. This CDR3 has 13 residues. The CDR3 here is CARRRGAGTEAFF. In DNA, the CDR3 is TGTGCCAGGAGGCGGGGGGCTGGCACTGAAGCTTTCTTT.